This record concerns one T cell receptor beta chain sequence. This specimen comes from a study of blood T cell repertoires in COVID-19. The overall study: There were acute and convalescent COVID-19 samples, and they came from the United States, Italy and Spain. From T cells, B-cell-depleted T cells, or PBMCs came the material, which was cDNA or gDNA.

Methods used by the authors: Counts of nucleated cells, estimated from reference gene primer amplification, were obtained. Sequencing was performed with immunoSEQ multiplex PCR; in TCRdb, only in-frame clones are kept and a portion is missing. V and J calls and clone size are copied from that table; D and trimming were computed from the DNA. The data show roughly 200,000 clones, around 85% seen once. Per germline, CDR1 LNHDA and CDR2 SQIVND (reference sequence). With 3 bases removed from V and 5 bases from J, the gap between germline ends came to 11 bases. The CDR3 is 14 amino acids. Sequencing was performed on peripheral blood. The chain combines TRBV19 with TRBJ1-5, with D perhaps matching TRBD1 (5 bases). The source of this sequence is a woman aged 80 or over with acute or convalescent COVID-19. The CDR3 loop reads CASSMVWGDQPQHF. Written as DNA, the CDR3 is TGTGCCAGTAGTATGGTATGGGGGGATCAGCCCCAGCATTTT.